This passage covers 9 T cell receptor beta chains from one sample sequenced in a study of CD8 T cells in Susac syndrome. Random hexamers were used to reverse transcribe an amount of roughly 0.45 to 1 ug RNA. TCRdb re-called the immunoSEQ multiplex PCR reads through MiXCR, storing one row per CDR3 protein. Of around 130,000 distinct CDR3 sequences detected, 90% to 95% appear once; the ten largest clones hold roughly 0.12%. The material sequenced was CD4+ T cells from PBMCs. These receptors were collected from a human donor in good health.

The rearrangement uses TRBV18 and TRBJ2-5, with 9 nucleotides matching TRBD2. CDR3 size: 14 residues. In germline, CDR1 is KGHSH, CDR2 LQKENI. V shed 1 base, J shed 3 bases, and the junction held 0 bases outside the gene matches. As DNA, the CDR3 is TGTGCCAGCTCACCACGACTAGCGGAAGAGACCCAGTACTTC. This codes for CASSPRLAEETQYF.

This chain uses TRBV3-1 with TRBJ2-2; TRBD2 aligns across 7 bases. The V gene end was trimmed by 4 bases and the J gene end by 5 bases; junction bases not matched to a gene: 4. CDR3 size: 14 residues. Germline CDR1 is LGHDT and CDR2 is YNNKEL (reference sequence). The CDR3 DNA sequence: TGTGCCAGCAGCCGACTAGCAGAAACCGGGGAGCTGTTTTTT. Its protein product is CASSRLAETGELFF. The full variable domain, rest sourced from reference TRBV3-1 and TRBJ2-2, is DTAVSQTPKYLVTQMGNDKSIKCEQNLGHDTMYWYKQDSKKFLKIMFSYNNKELIINETVPNRFSPKSPDKAHLNLHINSLELGDSAVYFCASSRLAETGELFFGEGSRLTVL.

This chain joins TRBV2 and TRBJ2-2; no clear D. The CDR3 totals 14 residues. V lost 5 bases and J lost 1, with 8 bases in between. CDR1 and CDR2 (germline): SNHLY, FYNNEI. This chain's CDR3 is CASSFPKNTGELFF. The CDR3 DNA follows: TGTGCCAGCAGTTTCCCCAAGAACACCGGGGAGCTGTTTTTT.

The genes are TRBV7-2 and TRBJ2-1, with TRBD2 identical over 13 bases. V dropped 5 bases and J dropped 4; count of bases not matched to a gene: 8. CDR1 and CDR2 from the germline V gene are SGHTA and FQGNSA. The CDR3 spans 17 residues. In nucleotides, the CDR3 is TGTGCCAGCAGCACCCGGACTAGCGGGAGTACGTACAATGAGCAGTTCTTC. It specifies CASSTRTSGSTYNEQFF. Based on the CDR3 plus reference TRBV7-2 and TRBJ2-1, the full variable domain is GAGVSQSPSNKVTEKGKDVELRCDPISGHTALYWYRQSLGQGLEFLIYFQGNSAPDKSGLPSDRFSAERTGGSVSTLTIQRTQQEDSAVYLCASSTRTSGSTYNEQFFGPGTRLTVL.

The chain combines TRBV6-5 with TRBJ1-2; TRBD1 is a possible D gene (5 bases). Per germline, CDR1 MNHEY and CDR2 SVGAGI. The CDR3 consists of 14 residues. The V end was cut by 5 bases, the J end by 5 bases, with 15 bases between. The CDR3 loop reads CASSPDSPVYGYTF. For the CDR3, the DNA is TGTGCCAGCAGTCCAGACAGCCCTGTGTATGGCTACACCTTC.

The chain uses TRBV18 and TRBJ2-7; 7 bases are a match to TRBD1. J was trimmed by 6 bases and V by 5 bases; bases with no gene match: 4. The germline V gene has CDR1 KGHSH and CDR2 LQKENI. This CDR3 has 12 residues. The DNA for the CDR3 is TGTGCCAGCTCATCGACAGGGCTCGAGCAGTACTTC. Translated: CASSSTGLEQYF.

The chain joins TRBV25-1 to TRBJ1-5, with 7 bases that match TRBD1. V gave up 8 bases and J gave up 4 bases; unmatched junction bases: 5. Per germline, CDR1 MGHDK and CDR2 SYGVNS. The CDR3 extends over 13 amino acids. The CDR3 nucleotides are TGTGCCAGCGCGGGACAGCCAAATCAGCCCCAGCATTTT. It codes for CASAGQPNQPQHF. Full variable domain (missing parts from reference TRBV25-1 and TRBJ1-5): EADIYQTPRYLVIGTGKKITLECSQTMGHDKMYWYQQDPGMELHLIHYSYGVNSTEKGDLSSESTVSRIRTEHFPLTLESARPSHTSQYLCASAGQPNQPQHFGDGTRLSIL.

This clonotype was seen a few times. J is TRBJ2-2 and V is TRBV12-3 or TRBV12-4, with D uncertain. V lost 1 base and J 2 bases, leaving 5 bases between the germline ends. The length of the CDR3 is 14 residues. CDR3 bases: TGTGCCAGCAGTTTAGGTAGTAACACCGGGGAGCTGTTTTTT. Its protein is CASSLGSNTGELFF.

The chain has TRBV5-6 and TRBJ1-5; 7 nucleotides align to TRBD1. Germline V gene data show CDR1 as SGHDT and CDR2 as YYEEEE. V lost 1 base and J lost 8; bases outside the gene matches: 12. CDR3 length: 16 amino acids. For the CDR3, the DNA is TGTGCCAGCAGCTTGACCGGATCAGGGGGGATCAAGCCCCAGCATTTT. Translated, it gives CASSLTGSGGIKPQHF.